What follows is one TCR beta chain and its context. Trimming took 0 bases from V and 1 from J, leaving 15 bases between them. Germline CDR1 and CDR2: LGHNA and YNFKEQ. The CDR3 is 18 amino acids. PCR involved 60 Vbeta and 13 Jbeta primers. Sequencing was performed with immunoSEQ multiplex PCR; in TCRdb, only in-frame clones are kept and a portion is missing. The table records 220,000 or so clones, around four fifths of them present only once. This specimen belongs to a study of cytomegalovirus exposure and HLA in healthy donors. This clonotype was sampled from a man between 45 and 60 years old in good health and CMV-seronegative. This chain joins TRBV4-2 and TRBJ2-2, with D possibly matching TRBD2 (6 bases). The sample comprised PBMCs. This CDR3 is CASSQDPTSGVNTGELFF. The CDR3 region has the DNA TGTGCCAGCAGCCAAGATCCAACCTCGGGAGTGAACACCGGGGAGCTGTTTTTT.